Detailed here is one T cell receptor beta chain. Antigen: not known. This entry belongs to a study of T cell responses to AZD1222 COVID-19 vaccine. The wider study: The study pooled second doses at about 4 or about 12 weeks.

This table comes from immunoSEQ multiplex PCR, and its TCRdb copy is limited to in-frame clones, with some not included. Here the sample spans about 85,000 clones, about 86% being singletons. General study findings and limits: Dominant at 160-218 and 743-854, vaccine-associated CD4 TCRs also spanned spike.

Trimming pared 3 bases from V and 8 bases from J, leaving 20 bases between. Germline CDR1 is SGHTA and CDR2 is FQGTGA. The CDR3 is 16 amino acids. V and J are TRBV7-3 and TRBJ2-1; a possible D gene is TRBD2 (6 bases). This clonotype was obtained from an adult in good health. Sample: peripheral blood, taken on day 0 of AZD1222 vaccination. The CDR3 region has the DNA TGTGCCAGCAGCTTTGGATGGGGACTCCCCGGCGATGAGCAGTTCTTC. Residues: CASSFGWGLPGDEQFF.